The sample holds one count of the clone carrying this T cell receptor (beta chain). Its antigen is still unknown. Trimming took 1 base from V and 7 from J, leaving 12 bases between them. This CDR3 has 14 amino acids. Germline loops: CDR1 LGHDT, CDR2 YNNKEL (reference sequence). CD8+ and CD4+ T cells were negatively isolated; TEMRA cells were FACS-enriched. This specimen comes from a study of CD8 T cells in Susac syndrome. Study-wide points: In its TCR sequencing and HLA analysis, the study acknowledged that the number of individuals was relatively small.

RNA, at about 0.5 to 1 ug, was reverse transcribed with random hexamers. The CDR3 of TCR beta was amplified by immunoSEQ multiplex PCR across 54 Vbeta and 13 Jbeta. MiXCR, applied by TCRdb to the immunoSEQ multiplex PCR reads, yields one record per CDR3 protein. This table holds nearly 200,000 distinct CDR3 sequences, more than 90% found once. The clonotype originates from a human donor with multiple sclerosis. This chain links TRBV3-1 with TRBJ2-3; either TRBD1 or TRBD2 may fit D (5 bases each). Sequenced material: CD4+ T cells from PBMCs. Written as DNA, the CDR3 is TGTGCCAGCAGCCAAGTTGGGGGACGCAATACGCAGTATTTT. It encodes CASSQVGGRNTQYF.